This T cell receptor (beta chain) was recorded in a study of blood T cell repertoires in COVID-19. Germline V CDR1 and CDR2: LNHDA, SQIVND (reference sequence). The V and J ends lost 3 bases and 8 bases respectively, with 14 bases between them. This CDR3 has 15 residues. Sequencing used immunoSEQ multiplex PCR; TCRdb keeps in-frame clones, though not all of them. Here the sample spans about 120,000 clones, about 80% being singletons. Sequencing was done on a sample of peripheral blood. The clonotype comes from a man in his 70s with acute or convalescent COVID-19. The gene calls are TRBV19 and TRBJ1-6; D is perhaps TRBD1 (6 bases). CDR3 in amino acids: CASSIIGGLDSPLHF. In DNA form, the CDR3 reads TGTGCCAGTAGTATTATCGGGGGGCTGGATTCACCCCTCCACTTT.